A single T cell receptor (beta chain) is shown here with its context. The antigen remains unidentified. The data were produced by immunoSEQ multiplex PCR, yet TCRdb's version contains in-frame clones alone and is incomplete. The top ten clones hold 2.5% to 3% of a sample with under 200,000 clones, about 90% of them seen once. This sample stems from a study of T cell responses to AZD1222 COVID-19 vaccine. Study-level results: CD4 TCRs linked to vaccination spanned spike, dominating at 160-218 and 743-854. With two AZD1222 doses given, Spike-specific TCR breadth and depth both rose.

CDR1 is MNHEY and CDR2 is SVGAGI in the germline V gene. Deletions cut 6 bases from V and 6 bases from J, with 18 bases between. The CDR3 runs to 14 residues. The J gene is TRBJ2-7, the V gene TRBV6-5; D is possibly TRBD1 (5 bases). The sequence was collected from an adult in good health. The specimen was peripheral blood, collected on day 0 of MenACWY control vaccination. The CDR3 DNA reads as TGTGCCAGCAGGCCTGGGGCAGCCCCGAGCGAGCAGTACTTC. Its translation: CASRPGAAPSEQYF.